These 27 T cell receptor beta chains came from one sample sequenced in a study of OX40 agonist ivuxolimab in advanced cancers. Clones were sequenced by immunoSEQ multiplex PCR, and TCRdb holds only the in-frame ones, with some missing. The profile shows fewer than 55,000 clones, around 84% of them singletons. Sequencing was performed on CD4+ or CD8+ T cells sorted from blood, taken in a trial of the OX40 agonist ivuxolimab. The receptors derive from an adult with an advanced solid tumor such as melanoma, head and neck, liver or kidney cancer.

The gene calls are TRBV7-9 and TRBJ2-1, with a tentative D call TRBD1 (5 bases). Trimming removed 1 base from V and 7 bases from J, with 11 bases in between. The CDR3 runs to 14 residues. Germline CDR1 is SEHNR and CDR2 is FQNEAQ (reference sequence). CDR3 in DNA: TGTGCCAGCAGCTTAGATGGCAAGGGGAATGAGCAGTTCTTC. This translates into CASSLDGKGNEQFF.

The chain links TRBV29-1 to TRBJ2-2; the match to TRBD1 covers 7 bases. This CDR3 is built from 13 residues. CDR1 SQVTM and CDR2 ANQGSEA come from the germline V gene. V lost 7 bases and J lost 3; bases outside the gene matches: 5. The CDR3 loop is CSGTGAYTGELFF. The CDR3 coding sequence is TGCAGCGGTACAGGGGCCTACACCGGGGAGCTGTTTTTT.

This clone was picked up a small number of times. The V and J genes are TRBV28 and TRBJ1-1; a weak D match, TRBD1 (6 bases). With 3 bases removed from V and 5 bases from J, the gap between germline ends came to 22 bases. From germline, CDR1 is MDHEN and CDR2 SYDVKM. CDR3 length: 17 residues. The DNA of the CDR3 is TGTGCCAGCAGTTTCGGGGGGGCGACCCGACTGGGGACTGAAGCTTTCTTT. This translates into CASSFGGATRLGTEAFF. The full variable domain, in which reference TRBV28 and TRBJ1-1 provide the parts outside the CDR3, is DVKVTQSSRYLVKRTGEKVFLECVQDMDHENMFWYRQDPGLGLRLIYFSYDVKMKEKGDIPEGYSVSREKKERFSLILESASTNQTSMYLCASSFGGATRLGTEAFFGQGTRLTVV.

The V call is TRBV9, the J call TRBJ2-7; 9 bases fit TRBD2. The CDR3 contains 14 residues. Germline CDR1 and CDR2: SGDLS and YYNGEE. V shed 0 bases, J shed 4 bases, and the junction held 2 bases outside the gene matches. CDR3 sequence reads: CASSVGSGGYEQYF. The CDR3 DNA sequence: TGTGCCAGCAGCGTAGGGAGCGGGGGGTACGAGCAGTACTTC.

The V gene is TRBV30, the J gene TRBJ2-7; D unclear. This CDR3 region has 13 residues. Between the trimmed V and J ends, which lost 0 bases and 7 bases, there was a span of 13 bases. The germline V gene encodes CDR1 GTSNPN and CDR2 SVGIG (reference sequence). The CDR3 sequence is CAWSVSPGSEQYF. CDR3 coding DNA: TGTGCCTGGAGTGTATCTCCCGGAAGTGAGCAGTACTTC.

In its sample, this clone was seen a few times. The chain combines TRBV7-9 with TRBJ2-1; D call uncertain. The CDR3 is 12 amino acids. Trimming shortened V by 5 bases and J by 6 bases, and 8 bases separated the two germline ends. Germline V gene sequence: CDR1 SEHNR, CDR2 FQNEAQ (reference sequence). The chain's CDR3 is CASSPTRNEQFF. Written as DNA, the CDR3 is TGTGCCAGCAGCCCGACTCGCAATGAGCAGTTCTTC.

The CDR3 bases are TGTGCCAGCAGTTCGACTTTAATGGACAGTTCGTATGAGCAGTACTTC. Its protein is CASSSTLMDSSYEQYF. This sequence joins TRBV28 and TRBJ2-7; possible D gene TRBD1, 6 bases. The V end lost 4 bases, the J end lost 7 bases, and 23 bases lay between the germline ends. The length of the CDR3 is 16 residues. Germline CDR1 reads MDHEN; CDR2 reads SYDVKM.

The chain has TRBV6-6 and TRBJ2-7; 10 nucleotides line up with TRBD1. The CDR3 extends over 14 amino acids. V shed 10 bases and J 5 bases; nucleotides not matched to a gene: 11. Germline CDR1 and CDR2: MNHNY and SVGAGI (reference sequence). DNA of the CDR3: TGTGCCATCACCCCGGGGGACAGGGGCCACGAGCAGTACTTC. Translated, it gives CAITPGDRGHEQYF.

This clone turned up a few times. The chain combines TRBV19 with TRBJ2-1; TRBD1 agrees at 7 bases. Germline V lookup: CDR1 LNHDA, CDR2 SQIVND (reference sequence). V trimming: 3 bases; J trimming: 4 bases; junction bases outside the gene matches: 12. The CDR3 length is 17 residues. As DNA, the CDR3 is TGTGCCAGTAGTATTACGCTGGGGGACAGACATTACAATGAGCAGTTCTTC. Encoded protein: CASSITLGDRHYNEQFF.

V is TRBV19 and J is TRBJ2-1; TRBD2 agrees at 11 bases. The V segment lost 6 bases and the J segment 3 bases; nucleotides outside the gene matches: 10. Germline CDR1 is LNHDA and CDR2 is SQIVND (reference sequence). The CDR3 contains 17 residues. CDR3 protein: CASRLTSGDDFYNEQFF. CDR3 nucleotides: TGTGCCAGTAGATTGACTAGCGGGGACGATTTCTACAATGAGCAGTTCTTC.

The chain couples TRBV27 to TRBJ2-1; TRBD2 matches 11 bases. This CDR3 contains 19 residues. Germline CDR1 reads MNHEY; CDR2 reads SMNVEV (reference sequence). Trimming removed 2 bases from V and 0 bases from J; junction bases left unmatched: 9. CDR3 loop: CASSLLAGGIYSSYNEQFF. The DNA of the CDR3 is TGTGCCAGCAGTTTACTAGCGGGAGGCATCTACAGCTCCTACAATGAGCAGTTCTTC.

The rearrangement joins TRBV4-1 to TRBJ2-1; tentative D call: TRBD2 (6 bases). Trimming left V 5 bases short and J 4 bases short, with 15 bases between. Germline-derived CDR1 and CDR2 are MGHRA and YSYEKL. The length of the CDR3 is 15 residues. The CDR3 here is CASSIGGSEYNEQFF. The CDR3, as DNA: TGCGCCAGCAGCATAGGAGGGAGTGAGTACAATGAGCAGTTCTTC.

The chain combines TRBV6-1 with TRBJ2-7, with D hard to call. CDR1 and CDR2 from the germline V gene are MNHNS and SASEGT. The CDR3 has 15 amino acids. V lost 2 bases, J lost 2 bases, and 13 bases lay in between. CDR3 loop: CASSEFMGRPYEQYF. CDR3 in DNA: TGTGCCAGCAGTGAATTTATGGGCAGGCCCTACGAGCAGTACTTC.

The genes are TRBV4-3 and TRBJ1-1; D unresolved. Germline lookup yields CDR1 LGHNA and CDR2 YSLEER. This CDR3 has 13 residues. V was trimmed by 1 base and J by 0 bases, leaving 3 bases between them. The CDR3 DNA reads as TGCGCCAGCAGCCAAGTCTTGAACACTGAAGCTTTCTTT. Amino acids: CASSQVLNTEAFF.

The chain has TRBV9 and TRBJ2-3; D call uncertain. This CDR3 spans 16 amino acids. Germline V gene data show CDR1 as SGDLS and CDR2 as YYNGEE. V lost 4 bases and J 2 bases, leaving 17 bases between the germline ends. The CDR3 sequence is CASSSSMATSTDTQYF. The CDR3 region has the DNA TGTGCCAGCAGCTCTTCCATGGCCACCTCCACAGATACGCAGTATTTT. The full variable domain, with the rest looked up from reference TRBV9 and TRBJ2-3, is DSGVTQTPKHLITATGQRVTLRCSPRSGDLSVYWYQQSLDQGLQFLIQYYNGEERAKGNILERFSAQQFPDLHSELNLSSLELGDSALYFCASSSSMATSTDTQYFGPGTRLTVL.

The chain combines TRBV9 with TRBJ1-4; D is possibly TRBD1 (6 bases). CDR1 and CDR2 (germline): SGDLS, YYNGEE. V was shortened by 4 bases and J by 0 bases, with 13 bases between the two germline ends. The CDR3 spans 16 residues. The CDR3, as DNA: TGTGCCAGCAGCTTCAACAGGGACTCAACTAATGAAAAACTGTTTTTT. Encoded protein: CASSFNRDSTNEKLFF.

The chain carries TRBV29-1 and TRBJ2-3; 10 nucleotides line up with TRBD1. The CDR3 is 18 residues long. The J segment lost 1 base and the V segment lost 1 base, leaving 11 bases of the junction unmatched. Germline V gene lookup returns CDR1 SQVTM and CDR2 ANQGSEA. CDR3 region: CSVEGLATGTGGTDTQYF. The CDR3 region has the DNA TGCAGCGTTGAAGGCCTCGCCACCGGGACAGGGGGCACAGATACGCAGTATTTT.

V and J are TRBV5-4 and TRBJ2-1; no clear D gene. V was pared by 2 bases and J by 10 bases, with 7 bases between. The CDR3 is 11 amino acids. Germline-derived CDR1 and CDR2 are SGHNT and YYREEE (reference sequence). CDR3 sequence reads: CASSFGPEQFF. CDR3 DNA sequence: TGTGCCAGCAGCTTTGGCCCCGAGCAGTTCTTC.

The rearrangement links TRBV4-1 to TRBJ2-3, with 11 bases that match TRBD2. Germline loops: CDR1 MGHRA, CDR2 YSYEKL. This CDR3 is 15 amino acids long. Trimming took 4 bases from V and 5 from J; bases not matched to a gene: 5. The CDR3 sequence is CASSRSGREGDTQYF. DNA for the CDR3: TGCGCCAGCAGCCGTAGCGGGAGGGAAGGAGATACGCAGTATTTT.

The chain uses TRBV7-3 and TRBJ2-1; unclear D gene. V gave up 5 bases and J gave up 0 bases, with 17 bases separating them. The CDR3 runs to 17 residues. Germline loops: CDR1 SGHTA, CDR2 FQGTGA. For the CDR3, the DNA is TGTGCCAGCAGCCTAGGGTATGGCGGCAGCTCCTACAATGAGCAGTTCTTC. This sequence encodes CASSLGYGGSSYNEQFF. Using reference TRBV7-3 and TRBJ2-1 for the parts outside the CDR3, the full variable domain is GAGVSQTPSNKVTEKGKYVELRCDPISGHTALYWYRQSLGQGPEFLIYFQGTGAADDSGLPNDRFFAVRPEGSVSTLKIQRTERGDSAVYLCASSLGYGGSSYNEQFFGPGTRLTVL.

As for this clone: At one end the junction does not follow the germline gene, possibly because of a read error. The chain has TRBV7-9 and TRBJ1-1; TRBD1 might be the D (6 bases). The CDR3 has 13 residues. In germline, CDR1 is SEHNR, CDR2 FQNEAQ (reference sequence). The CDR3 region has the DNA TGTGCCAGCAGCAGCGGAATCCCGGGACAAACGCCTTTT. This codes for CASSSGIPGQTPF. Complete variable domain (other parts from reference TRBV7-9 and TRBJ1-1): DTGVSQNPRHKITKRGQNVTFRCDPISEHNRLYWYRQTLGQGPEFLTYFQNEAQLEKSRLLSDRFSAERPKGSFSTLEIQRTEQGDSAMYLCASSSGIPGQTPFGQGTRLTVV.

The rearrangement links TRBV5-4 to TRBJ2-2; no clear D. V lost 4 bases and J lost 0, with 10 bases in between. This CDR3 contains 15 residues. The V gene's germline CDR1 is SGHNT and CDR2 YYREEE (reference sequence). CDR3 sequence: CASSPTATNTGELFF. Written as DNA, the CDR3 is TGTGCCAGCAGCCCAACTGCCACGAACACCGGGGAGCTGTTTTTT.

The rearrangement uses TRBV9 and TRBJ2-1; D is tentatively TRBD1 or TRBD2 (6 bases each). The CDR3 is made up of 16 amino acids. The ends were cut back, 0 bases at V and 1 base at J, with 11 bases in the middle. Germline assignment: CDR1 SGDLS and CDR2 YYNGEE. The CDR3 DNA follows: TGTGCCAGCAGCGTAGATGGGGGGCTTTCCTACAATGAGCAGTTCTTC. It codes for CASSVDGGLSYNEQFF.

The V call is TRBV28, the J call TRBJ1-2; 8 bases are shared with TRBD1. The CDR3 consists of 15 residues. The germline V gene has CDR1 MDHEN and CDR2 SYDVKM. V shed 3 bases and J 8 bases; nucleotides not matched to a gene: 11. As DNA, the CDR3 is TGTGCCAGCAGTTTTCCGTGGACAGGGTCGTACGGCTACACCTTC. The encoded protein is CASSFPWTGSYGYTF.

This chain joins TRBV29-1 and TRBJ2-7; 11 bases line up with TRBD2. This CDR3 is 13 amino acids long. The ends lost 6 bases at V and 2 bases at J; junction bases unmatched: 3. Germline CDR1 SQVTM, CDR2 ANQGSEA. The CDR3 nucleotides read TGCAGCGTCTCGGGACTAGCGGCCTACGAGCAGTACTTC. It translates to CSVSGLAAYEQYF.

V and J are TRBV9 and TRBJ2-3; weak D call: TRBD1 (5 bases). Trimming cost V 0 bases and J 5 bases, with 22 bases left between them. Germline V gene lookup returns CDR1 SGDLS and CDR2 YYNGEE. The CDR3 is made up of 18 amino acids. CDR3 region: CASSVVRSEAGNQDTQYF. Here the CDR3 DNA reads TGTGCCAGCAGCGTAGTTAGAAGTGAGGCAGGGAACCAAGATACGCAGTATTTT.

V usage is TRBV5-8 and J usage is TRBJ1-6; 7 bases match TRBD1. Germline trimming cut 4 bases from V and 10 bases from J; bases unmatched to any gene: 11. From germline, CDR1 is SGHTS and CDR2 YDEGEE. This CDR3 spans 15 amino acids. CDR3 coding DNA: TGTGCCAGCAGCCCCGGACAGGATCGAAACTCACCCCTCCACTTT. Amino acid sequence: CASSPGQDRNSPLHF.